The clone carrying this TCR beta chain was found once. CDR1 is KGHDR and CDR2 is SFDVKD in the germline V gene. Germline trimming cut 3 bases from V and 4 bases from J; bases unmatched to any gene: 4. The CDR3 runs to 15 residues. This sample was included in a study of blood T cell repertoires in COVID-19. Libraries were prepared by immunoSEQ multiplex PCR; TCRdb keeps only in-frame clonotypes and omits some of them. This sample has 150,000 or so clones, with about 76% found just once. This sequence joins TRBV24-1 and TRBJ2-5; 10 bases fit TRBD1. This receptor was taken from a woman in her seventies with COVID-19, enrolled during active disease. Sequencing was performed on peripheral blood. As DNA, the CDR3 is TGTGCCACCAGTGATGCCCGGGACAGGGGAGAGACCCAGTACTTC. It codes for CATSDARDRGETQYF.